This record looks at one T cell receptor (beta chain) sequence and its context. Looked up from germline, CDR1 is SGHDN and CDR2 is FVKESK. V was cut by 5 bases and J by 2 bases, with 7 bases left in between. This CDR3 has 12 amino acids. This specimen comes from a study of blood T cell repertoires in COVID-19. Across the study: The United States, Italy and Spain supplied acute and convalescent COVID-19 samples. PBMCs, B-cell-depleted T cells, or T cells provided the cDNA or gDNA that made up the material.

As handled by the study authors: Reference gene primers were amplified, and this amplification served to estimate nucleated cell counts. The data were produced by immunoSEQ multiplex PCR, yet TCRdb's version contains in-frame clones alone and is incomplete. That table is the source of V, J and clone size, and D and trimming were worked out from the DNA. The data show approximately 190,000 clones, roughly four fifths seen once. What was sequenced was peripheral blood. J is TRBJ2-7 and V is TRBV14; maybe TRBD1 (5 bases). The sequence was obtained from a woman aged 65 to 85 with active or convalescent COVID-19. CDR3 coding DNA: TGTGCCAGCAGCTTCAGGGCCTACGAGCAGTACTTC. It is translated as CASSFRAYEQYF. Variable domain in full (rest from reference TRBV14 and TRBJ2-7): EAGVTQFPSHSVIEKGQTVTLRCDPISGHDNLYWYRRVMGKEIKFLLHFVKESKQDESGMPNNRFLAERTGGTYSTLKVQPAELEDSGVYFCASSFRAYEQYFGPGTRLTVT.